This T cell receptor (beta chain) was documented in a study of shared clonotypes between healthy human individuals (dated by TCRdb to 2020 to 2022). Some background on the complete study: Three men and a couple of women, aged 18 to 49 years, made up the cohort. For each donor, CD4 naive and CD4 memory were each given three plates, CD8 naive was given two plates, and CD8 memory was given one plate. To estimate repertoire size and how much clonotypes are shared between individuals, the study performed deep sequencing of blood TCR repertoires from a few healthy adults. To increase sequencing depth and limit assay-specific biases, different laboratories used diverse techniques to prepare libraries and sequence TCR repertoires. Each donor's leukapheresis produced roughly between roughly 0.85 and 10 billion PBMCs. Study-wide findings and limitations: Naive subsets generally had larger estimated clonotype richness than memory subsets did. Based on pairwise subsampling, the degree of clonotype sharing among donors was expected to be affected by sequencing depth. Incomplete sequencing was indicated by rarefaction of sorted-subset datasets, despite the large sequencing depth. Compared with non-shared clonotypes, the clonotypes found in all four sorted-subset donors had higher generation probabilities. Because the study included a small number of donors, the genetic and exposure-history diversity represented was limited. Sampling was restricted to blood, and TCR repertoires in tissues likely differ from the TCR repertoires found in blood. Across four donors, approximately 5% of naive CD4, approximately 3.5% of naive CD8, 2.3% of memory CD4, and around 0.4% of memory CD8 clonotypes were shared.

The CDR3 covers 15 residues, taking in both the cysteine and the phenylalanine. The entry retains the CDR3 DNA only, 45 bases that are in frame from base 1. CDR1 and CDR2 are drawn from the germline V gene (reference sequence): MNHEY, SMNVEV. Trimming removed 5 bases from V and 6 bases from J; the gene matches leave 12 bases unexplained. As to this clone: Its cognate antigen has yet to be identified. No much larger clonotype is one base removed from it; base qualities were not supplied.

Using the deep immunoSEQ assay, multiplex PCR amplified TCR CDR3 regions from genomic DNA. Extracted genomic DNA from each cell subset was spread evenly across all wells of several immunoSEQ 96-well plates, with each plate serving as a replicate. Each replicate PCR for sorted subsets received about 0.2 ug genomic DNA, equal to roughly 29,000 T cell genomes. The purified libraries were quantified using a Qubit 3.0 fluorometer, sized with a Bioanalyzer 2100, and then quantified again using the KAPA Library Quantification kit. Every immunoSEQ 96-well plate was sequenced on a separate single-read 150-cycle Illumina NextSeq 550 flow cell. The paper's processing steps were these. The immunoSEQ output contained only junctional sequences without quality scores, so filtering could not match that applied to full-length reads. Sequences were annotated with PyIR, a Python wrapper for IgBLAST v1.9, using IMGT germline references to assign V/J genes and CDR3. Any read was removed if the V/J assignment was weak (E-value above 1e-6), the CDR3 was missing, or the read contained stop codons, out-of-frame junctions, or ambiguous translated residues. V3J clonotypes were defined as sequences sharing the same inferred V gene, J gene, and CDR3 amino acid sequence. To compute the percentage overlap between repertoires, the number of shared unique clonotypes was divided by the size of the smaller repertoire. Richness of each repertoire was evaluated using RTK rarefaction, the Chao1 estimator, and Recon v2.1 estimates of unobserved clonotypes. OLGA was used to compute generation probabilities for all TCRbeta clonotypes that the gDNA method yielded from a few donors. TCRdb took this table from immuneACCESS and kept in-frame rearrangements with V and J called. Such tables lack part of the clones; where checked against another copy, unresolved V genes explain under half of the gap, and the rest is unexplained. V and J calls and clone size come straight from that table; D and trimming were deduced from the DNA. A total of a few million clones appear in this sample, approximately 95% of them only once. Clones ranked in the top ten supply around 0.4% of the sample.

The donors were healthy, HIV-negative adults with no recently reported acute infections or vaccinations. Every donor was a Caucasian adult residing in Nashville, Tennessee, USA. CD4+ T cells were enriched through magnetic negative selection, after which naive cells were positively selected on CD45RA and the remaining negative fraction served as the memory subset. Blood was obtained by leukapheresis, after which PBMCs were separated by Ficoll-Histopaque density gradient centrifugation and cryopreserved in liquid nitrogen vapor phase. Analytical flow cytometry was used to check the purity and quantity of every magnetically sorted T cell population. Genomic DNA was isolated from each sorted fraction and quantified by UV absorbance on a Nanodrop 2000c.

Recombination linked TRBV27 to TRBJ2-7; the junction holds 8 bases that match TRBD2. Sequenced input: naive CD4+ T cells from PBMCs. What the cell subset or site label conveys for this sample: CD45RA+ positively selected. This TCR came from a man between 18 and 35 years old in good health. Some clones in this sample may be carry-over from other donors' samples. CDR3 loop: CASSTPGLEGPEQYF. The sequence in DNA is TGTGCCAGCAGTACACCGGGACTAGAAGGTCCCGAGCAGTACTTC.